Here is one T cell receptor beta chain with its context. Relative to its sample, this clonotype is medium-sized (0.01 to 0.1%). Its antigen is currently not known. The sample holds no much larger clone one base away, and base qualities are not on file. Read against the paper, the sample's time point label means: late sampling 161 to 241 days after vaccination in three convalescent patients. Per the publication, the treatment or condition label means: roughly nine-day PBMC culture with coronavirus spike peptide pools or control peptides (ViraFEST assay). The ViraFEST assay, used in the study, expanded antigen-specific T cells with peptide pools and then identified the expanded clonotypes through TCR sequencing. The convalescent patients' positive SARS-CoV-2 PCR tests fell between March and December 2020, which was before the Alpha, Beta and Delta variants emerged in the United States. PBMCs were cultured at 1.5 million to 2.5 million per well in IMDM supplemented with 5% human AB serum and about 9.5 IU/ml IL-2, with about 10 ug/ml peptide pools added. On days 3 and 7, half of the culture medium was replaced with fresh IL-2-containing medium. After roughly nine days of culture, CD4+ T cells were isolated by negative selection using the EasySep CD4+ T cell isolation kit. PBMCs were separated from whole blood using Ficoll-Paque Plus gradient centrifugation and then either used fresh or cryopreserved at -140C. Each culture condition was generally run in triplicate wells.

V is pared back by 6 bases and J by 2 bases, with 14 bases lying between the germline termini. CDR1 MNHEY and CDR2 SVGEGT were looked up in the germline V gene. The CDR3 contains 14 residues, cysteine and phenylalanine counted. The DNA shown is the 42-base CDR3, in frame from base 1. Library preparation was by PCR. DNA from cultured CD4+ T cells underwent TCR sequencing with the Oncomine TCR Beta short-read assay at the Johns Hopkins FTIC core. The QIAamp micro DNA kit was used to extract genomic DNA from the cultured CD4+ T cells. Oncomine TCR Beta libraries made from cultured CD4+ T cells were pooled using unique dual indexes and sequenced on an Illumina iSeq 100. As for the original processing: Non-productive sequences were removed, and CDR3s not starting with C, not ending with F or W, or shorter than 7 amino acids were discarded. The MANAFEST web application identified antigen-specific clonotypes by comparing peptide-stimulated wells against reference wells and other culture wells. For a clone to be called positive, the clone needed an FDR below 0.05, an odds ratio above 5, and a productive frequency above 0.1% in at least two of three replicate wells. A clonotype was classed as cross-reactive if the clonotype showed significant expansion both in SARS-CoV-2 spike wells and in at least one common cold coronavirus spike condition. Similarity between CDR3 sequences was evaluated in R version 3.6.1 using Levenshtein distances (stringdist) and unrooted phylogenetic trees (ape). Clones were called with MiXCR by TCRdb after fastp trimmed the public reads at Q25, and only in-frame beta chains were retained. CDR3 protein sequences are deduplicated, and each keeps its most common genes and DNA. What appears here as the V and J calls and clone size reflects TCRdb's work, not the paper's. This sample is represented by some 20,000 distinct CDR3 sequences; roughly two fifths of them were singletons. Together, the top ten hold roughly 30% of the sample.

This sample is part of a study of vaccination and CD4 T cells after COVID-19 (dated by TCRdb to the early 2020s). Concerning the study at large: SARS-CoV-2 positivity had been established in the convalescent patients by nasal swab PCR, and mild disease was recorded in roughly 10 of these patients and severe disease in one. Six males and four females were included in the convalescent cohort, with two Hispanic individuals, seven Caucasians, two Asians and one multiracial person represented. Each participant got two doses of either the Pfizer-BioNTech BNT162b2 vaccine (n=8) or the Moderna mRNA-1273 vaccine (n=2). Post-COVID blood samples from convalescent patients were collected a median of 101 days after diagnosis, with a range of 35 to 161 days. Post-vaccine blood samples were collected a median of approximately 72 days after the second vaccine dose, ranging from 14 to 241 days. A few convalescent patients were sampled both early after vaccination (day 14) and late after vaccination (days 161 to 241). Culture stimuli were overlapping spike peptide pools from SARS-CoV-2 and from the common cold coronaviruses HCoV-NL63, HCoV-OC43 and HCoV-229E. As controls, cultures received a CEFX viral epitope pool (the positive control), an HIV-1 Nef peptide pool (the negative control), or no peptide at all. The spike-specific CD4+ TCR repertoire was compared before and after mRNA vaccination in 10 to 11 COVID-19 convalescent patients and a few infection-naive healthy vaccine recipients.

Study-wide conclusions, independent of this receptor: Of the vaccine-specific clones in convalescent patients, 304 of 307, or nearly all, reacted only to SARS-CoV-2 spike and did not cross-react with common cold coronaviruses. Although the median number of SARS-CoV-2-reactive clonotypes went up from around 19 after infection to some 38 after vaccination, the increase was not significant. Relatively few convalescent patients were included in the study, and early timepoints after natural infection were not analyzed. Among convalescent patients, a median 86.3% of the SARS-CoV-2-reactive clones seen after vaccination appeared only after vaccination, which suggests priming specific to the vaccine.

The sequenced sample was CD4+ T cells from blood, cultured in vitro, obtained about 7 months after SARS-CoV-2 vaccination. The origin of this receptor is a human donor who had recovered from COVID-19. This receptor chain uses TRBV6-2 or TRBV6-3 and TRBJ2-7; 6 matching bases give a weak D call of TRBD1. Here is the DNA: TGTGCCAGCAGCCGTGGACAGAGCCCCTACGAGCAGTACTTC. This translates into CASSRGQSPYEQYF.